This T cell receptor beta chain was documented in a study of shared clonotypes between healthy human individuals. Germline V CDR1 and CDR2: SGHTA, FQGNSA. The CDR3 has 13 amino acids. The germline V and J ends were trimmed by 6 bases and 3 bases, with 11 bases remaining between them. Here immunoSEQ multiplex PCR was the method, and the copy in TCRdb shows in-frame clones only, minus some. The repertoire consists of 2,500,000 or so clones, with over 85% occurring once and the leading ten covering 0.36%. The sample taken for sequencing was naive CD4+ T cells from PBMCs. Stated subset: CD45RA+ positively selected. The rearrangement links TRBV7-2 to TRBJ1-1; D call uncertain. This clonotype was obtained from a man aged 18 to 35 in good health. Some clones in this sample may be carry-over from other donors' samples. Here the CDR3 DNA reads TGTGCCAGCAGGCAGGTCGTTGACACTGAAGCTTTCTTT. It translates to CASRQVVDTEAFF.